Listed here are 32 T cell receptor beta chains from one sample, sequenced in a study of T cells in tuberculosis. Libraries were prepared by immunoSEQ multiplex PCR; TCRdb keeps only in-frame clonotypes and omits some of them. Of over 25,000 clones listed, about 91% are singletons. Documented time point: new active TB diagnosis, blood taken before or within 7 days of starting treatment. This sample comprised PBMCs, obtained at tuberculosis diagnosis. The receptors were gathered from an adult with tuberculosis. Some clones in this sample may be carry-over from other donors' samples.

V usage is TRBV18 and J usage is TRBJ2-7; 9 nucleotides align to TRBD1. The CDR3 extends over 14 amino acids. Germline CDR1 KGHSH, CDR2 LQKENI. J was trimmed by 2 bases and V by 6 bases; bases with no gene match: 5. For the CDR3, the DNA is TGTGCCAGCTCCCTCGGACAGGGGACCTACGAGCAGTACTTC. Its protein is CASSLGQGTYEQYF.

The V gene is TRBV19, the J gene TRBJ1-5; 7 bases map to TRBD1. With 4 bases clipped from V and 4 bases from J, the junction kept 16 bases outside the gene matches. Germline loops: CDR1 LNHDA, CDR2 SQIVND (reference sequence). The CDR3 loop spans 18 amino acids. The CDR3 here is CASSTLPLTHRGNQPQHF. CDR3 DNA sequence: TGTGCCAGTAGTACCTTGCCGCTTACACACAGGGGTAATCAGCCCCAGCATTTT.

The chain is built from TRBV7-8 and TRBJ2-5; D remains unclear. V lost 3 bases, J lost 1 base, and 9 bases lay in between. CDR1 is SGHVS and CDR2 is FQNEAQ in the germline V gene. This CDR3 region has 14 residues. For the CDR3, the DNA is TGTGCCAGCAGCTTCGCGCTAAGCCAAGAGACCCAGTACTTC. It yields the protein CASSFALSQETQYF.

The chain carries TRBV11-2 and TRBJ2-1; 12 bases are a match to TRBD2. Per germline, CDR1 SGHAT and CDR2 FQNNGV. CDR3 length equals 16 residues. V shed 5 bases, J shed 7 bases, and the junction held 9 bases outside the gene matches. For the CDR3, the DNA is TGTGCCAGCAGCCCGAGACTAGCGGGGGCGGGGAATGAGCAGTTCTTC. It yields the protein CASSPRLAGAGNEQFF. Supplemented by reference TRBV11-2 and TRBJ2-1, the full variable domain reads EAGVAQSPRYKIIEKRQSVAFWCNPISGHATLYWYQQILGQGPKLLIQFQNNGVVDDSQLPKDRFSAERLKGVDSTLKIQPAKLEDSAVYLCASSPRLAGAGNEQFFGPGTRLTVL.

The gene calls are TRBV7-9 and TRBJ2-3; 9 bases match TRBD2. Germline CDR1 and CDR2: SEHNR and FQNEAQ (reference sequence). V lost 9 bases and J lost 1; bases outside the gene matches: 11. The length of the CDR3 is 16 residues. The CDR3 protein is CASCPSSGSRTDTQYF. The CDR3 DNA reads TGTGCCAGTTGCCCTAGTAGCGGGAGCCGCACAGATACGCAGTATTTT.

In its sample, this clone was seen a few times. This chain links TRBV6-5 with TRBJ1-1, with D uncertain. The CDR3 length is 12 residues. Per the germline V gene, CDR1 is MNHEY and CDR2 is SVGAGI. The V end lost 6 bases, the J end lost 11 bases, and 16 bases lay between the germline ends. The CDR3 DNA follows: TGTGCCAGCAGCCCGACCTTGGGCAGGGCTTTCTTT. Protein sequence: CASSPTLGRAFF.

This rearrangement joins TRBV23-1 to TRBJ2-7, with a tentative D call TRBD1 (5 bases). TRBV23-1 is assigned to the ORF class and has an uncertain function. The CDR3 runs to 17 residues. The ends were cut back, 0 bases at V and 2 bases at J, with 17 bases in the middle. The CDR3 is CASSQSNNDSTTYEQYF. The DNA of the CDR3 is TGCGCCAGCAGTCAATCGAACAATGACAGTACGACCTACGAGCAGTACTTC.

This chain connects TRBV7-8 to TRBJ1-2, with 7 bases lining up with TRBD1. The germline V gene has CDR1 SGHVS and CDR2 FQNEAQ. This CDR3 spans 14 amino acids. V trimming: 5 bases; J trimming: 0 bases; junction bases outside the gene matches: 3. CDR3: CASSRDSANYGYTF. CDR3 in DNA: TGTGCCAGCAGCCGGGACAGCGCTAACTATGGCTACACCTTC.

The table lists this clone with a count of one. V usage is TRBV13 and J usage is TRBJ1-6, with 10 bases aligning to TRBD1. The CDR3 length is 16 residues. The V gene's germline CDR1 is PRHDT and CDR2 FYEKMQ (reference sequence). Trimming cost V 4 bases and J 3 bases; bases outside gene matches: 3. CDR3 sequence (DNA): TGTGCCAGCAGCTCCGGACAGGGGGTCTATAATTCACCCCTCCACTTT. It is translated as CASSSGQGVYNSPLHF. The full variable domain, rest sourced from reference TRBV13 and TRBJ1-6, is AAGVIQSPRHLIKEKRETATLKCYPIPRHDTVYWYQQGPGQDPQFLISFYEKMQSDKGSIPDRFSAQQFSDYHSELNMSSLELGDSALYFCASSSGQGVYNSPLHFGNGTRLTVT.

This clone was found once. The chain couples TRBV6-1 to TRBJ2-2, with TRBD2 as a possible D gene (6 bases). The germline V gene encodes CDR1 MNHNS and CDR2 SASEGT. The CDR3 runs 14 residues. Trimming removed 4 bases at V and 4 bases at J, with 10 bases between. The DNA for the CDR3 is TGTGCCAGCAGTGGTGGGGGGACCACCGGGGAGCTGTTTTTT. Translating gives CASSGGGTTGELFF.

The chain is built from TRBV5-4 and TRBJ2-3, with TRBD1 as a possible D gene (6 bases). The CDR3 sequence is 15 residues long. The V and J ends lost 2 bases and 2 bases respectively, with 12 bases between them. The germline CDR1 and CDR2 sequences are SGHNT and YYREEE (reference sequence). CDR3 region: CASSLTGHSTDTQYF. The CDR3 nucleotides read TGTGCCAGCAGCTTAACGGGACACTCCACAGATACGCAGTATTTT.

This sequence joins TRBV15 and TRBJ2-7; 7 nucleotides align to TRBD2. CDR1 LNHNV and CDR2 YYDKDF come from the germline V gene (reference sequence). V was pared by 0 bases and J by 6 bases, with 8 bases of the junction left unmatched. The CDR3 has 15 amino acids. The CDR3 sequence is CATSRDPFGGVEQYF. CDR3 in DNA: TGTGCCACCAGCAGAGATCCCTTTGGGGGGGTCGAGCAGTACTTC.

The chain couples TRBV30 to TRBJ2-7, with TRBD1 identical over 7 bases. V shed 2 bases and J 6 bases; nucleotides not matched to a gene: 7. The CDR3 sequence is 13 residues long. Germline V lookup: CDR1 GTSNPN, CDR2 SVGIG (reference sequence). This CDR3 reads CAWSRTGVSEQYF. For the CDR3, the DNA is TGTGCCTGGAGTAGAACAGGGGTGAGCGAGCAGTACTTC.

This chain links TRBV7-2 with TRBJ1-2; 8 bases are shared with TRBD1. This CDR3 comprises 18 residues. Germline V lookup: CDR1 SGHTA, CDR2 FQGNSA. The junction had 9 bases not matched to a gene; V was cut back by 0 bases and J by 0 bases. As DNA, the CDR3 is TGTGCCAGCAGCTTAGCGCATCTAGGACAGGGAACTAACTATGGCTACACCTTC. Encoded protein: CASSLAHLGQGTNYGYTF.

The rearrangement joins TRBV25-1 to TRBJ2-7; TRBD1 is a possible D gene (7 bases). V dropped 5 bases and J dropped 2 bases, with 13 bases sitting between them. The CDR3 runs 14 residues. Looked up from germline, CDR1 is MGHDK and CDR2 is SYGVNS. The CDR3 region is CASSLPGGTYEQYF. The CDR3, as DNA: TGTGCCAGCAGTCTTCCAGGGGGGACCTACGAGCAGTACTTC.

This rearrangement joins TRBV14 to TRBJ1-3; no clear D. The germline V and J ends were trimmed by 4 bases and 4 bases, with 5 bases remaining between them. This CDR3 is built from 12 residues. The germline CDR1 and CDR2 sequences are SGHDN and FVKESK. The CDR3 DNA sequence: TGTGCCAGCAGCCCAGTCGGAAACACCATATATTTT. It specifies CASSPVGNTIYF. Based on the CDR3 plus reference TRBV14 and TRBJ1-3, the full variable domain is EAGVTQFPSHSVIEKGQTVTLRCDPISGHDNLYWYRRVMGKEIKFLLHFVKESKQDESGMPNNRFLAERTGGTYSTLKVQPAELEDSGVYFCASSPVGNTIYFGEGSWLTVV.

This clone came up once. The genes are TRBV6-1 and TRBJ2-7, with 10 bases identical to TRBD1. The V gene's germline CDR1 is MNHNS and CDR2 SASEGT. The CDR3 has 14 residues. V shed 4 bases, J shed 4 bases, and the junction held 4 bases outside the gene matches. The CDR3 region is CASSVQGQGYEQYF. DNA for the CDR3: TGTGCCAGCAGTGTACAGGGACAGGGGTACGAGCAGTACTTC.

The chain's CDR3 is CASSQNTGGANYGYTF. The CDR3 nucleotides read TGTGCCAGCAGCCAAAACACAGGGGGCGCTAACTATGGCTACACCTTC. The chain uses TRBV9 and TRBJ1-2, with 9 bases fitting TRBD1. CDR1 is SGDLS and CDR2 is YYNGEE in the germline V gene. The CDR3 is 16 amino acids. V trimming: 4 bases; J trimming: 0 bases; junction bases outside the gene matches: 7.

The chain recombines TRBV10-3 with TRBJ2-7; TRBD2 might be the D (6 bases). V was shortened by 6 bases and J by 2 bases, with 20 bases between the two germline ends. Germline V CDR1 and CDR2: ENHRY, SYGVKD. This CDR3 has 16 amino acids. This CDR3 is CAISLAGGWKAYEQYF. In DNA, the CDR3 is TGTGCCATCAGCCTGGCAGGAGGGTGGAAAGCCTACGAGCAGTACTTC.

This rearrangement joins TRBV19 to TRBJ1-6, with 7 bases fitting TRBD1. Germline CDR1 reads LNHDA; CDR2 reads SQIVND (reference sequence). The ends lost 5 bases at V and 10 bases at J; junction bases unmatched: 17. The CDR3 runs 17 residues. CDR3 region: CASSAYPQGGNGSPLHF. CDR3 nucleotides: TGTGCCAGTAGTGCGTATCCTCAAGGGGGCAATGGGTCACCCCTCCACTTT.

This chain uses TRBV4-2 with TRBJ1-5; D not resolved. V was pared by 1 base and J by 0 bases, with 10 bases between. This CDR3 contains 16 residues. Germline assignment: CDR1 LGHNA and CDR2 YNFKEQ. The CDR3: CASSQAGEFSNQPQHF. As DNA, the CDR3 is TGTGCCAGCAGCCAAGCCGGGGAGTTTAGCAATCAGCCCCAGCATTTT.

The chain uses TRBV19 and TRBJ1-1; no definite D call. Per germline, CDR1 LNHDA and CDR2 SQIVND (reference sequence). The V end was cut by 10 bases, the J end by 2 bases, with 17 bases between. CDR3 length equals 14 residues. CDR3: CATSAAQFNTEAFF. The CDR3 region has the DNA TGTGCCACCTCCGCGGCGCAATTTAACACTGAAGCTTTCTTT.

The chain is built from TRBV27 and TRBJ1-6; 8 nucleotides align to TRBD1. This CDR3 comprises 17 residues. V shed 4 bases and J 6 bases; nucleotides not matched to a gene: 11. CDR1 is MNHEY and CDR2 is SMNVEV in the germline V gene (reference sequence). For the CDR3, the DNA is TGTGCCAGCAGTTCCTCTCTGACAGGGGTGGTTAATTCACCCCTCCACTTT. Translation: CASSSSLTGVVNSPLHF.

This rearrangement joins TRBV5-8 to TRBJ2-1; 14 positions agree with TRBD2. Germline assignment: CDR1 SGHTS and CDR2 YDEGEE. J gave up 7 bases and V 2 bases, and 5 bases lay outside the gene matches. There are 16 residues in the CDR3. The CDR3 bases are TGTGCCAGCAGCTTTGGACTAGCGGGGGGACAGAATGAGCAGTTCTTC. Protein: CASSFGLAGGQNEQFF. The full variable domain, completed using reference TRBV5-8 and TRBJ2-1, is EAGVTQSPTHLIKTRGQQATLRCSPISGHTSVYWYQQALGLGLQFLLWYDEGEERNRGNFPPRFSGRQFPNYSSELNVNALELEDSALYLCASSFGLAGGQNEQFFGPGTRLTVL.

This chain connects TRBV5-6 to TRBJ1-1; TRBD1 aligns across 7 bases. Germline V gene data show CDR1 as SGHDT and CDR2 as YYEEEE. The CDR3 loop spans 14 amino acids. Germline trimming cut 2 bases from V and 4 bases from J; bases unmatched to any gene: 5. The DNA for the CDR3 is TGTGCCAGCAGCTTTGACAGGGTAGGCACTGAAGCTTTCTTT. This codes for CASSFDRVGTEAFF.

J is TRBJ1-1 and V is TRBV7-8; D may be TRBD1 (5 bases). V was trimmed by 5 bases and J by 5 bases, leaving 12 bases between them. CDR3 length: 13 residues. Germline V gives CDR1 SGHVS, CDR2 FQNEAQ. CDR3 coding DNA: TGTGCCAGCAGCCTATTTCAGGGAACTGAAGCTTTCTTT. The encoded protein is CASSLFQGTEAFF. The full variable domain, completed using reference TRBV7-8 and TRBJ1-1, is GAGVSQSPRYKVAKRGQDVALRCDPISGHVSLFWYQQALGQGPEFLTYFQNEAQLDKSGLPSDRFFAERPEGSVSTLKIQRTQQEDSAVYLCASSLFQGTEAFFGQGTRLTVV.

This chain connects TRBV7-3 to TRBJ2-3; TRBD2 agrees at 10 bases. The CDR3 consists of 17 residues. Germline V gives CDR1 SGHTA, CDR2 FQGTGA. The J segment lost 1 base and the V segment lost 5 bases, leaving 9 bases of the junction unmatched. The CDR3, as DNA: TGTGCCAGCAGCCCGAGAGGGCTAGCGGGAGGCACAGATACGCAGTATTTT. It encodes CASSPRGLAGGTDTQYF.

V usage is TRBV7-2 and J usage is TRBJ1-6, with D possibly TRBD1 on 6 matching bases. The CDR3 covers 15 residues. The V gene's germline CDR1 is SGHTA and CDR2 FQGNSA. Between the trimmed V and J ends, which lost 0 bases and 10 bases, there was a span of 13 bases. Here the CDR3 DNA reads TGTGCCAGCAGCTTAGCGGGGGGGCAGCGGTCACCCCTCCACTTT. Its translation is CASSLAGGQRSPLHF.

The chain has TRBV15 and TRBJ2-7, with a weak D call TRBD1 (8 bases). V was trimmed by 0 bases and J by 0 bases, leaving 18 bases between them. Germline values: CDR1 LNHNV, CDR2 YYDKDF (reference sequence). The CDR3 sequence is 18 residues long. The CDR3 coding sequence is TGTGCCACCAGCAGAGATCGGCGGGGGACAGGTAGCTCCTACGAGCAGTACTTC. As protein: CATSRDRRGTGSSYEQYF.

This chain uses TRBV11-2 with TRBJ2-3; D uncertain. Germline V gene data show CDR1 as SGHAT and CDR2 as FQNNGV. V was cut by 4 bases and J by 0 bases, with 2 bases left in between. This CDR3 has 12 amino acids. The CDR3 DNA sequence: TGTGCCAGCAGCTCAAGCACAGATACGCAGTATTTT. This encodes CASSSSTDTQYF.

The chain has TRBV4-1 and TRBJ1-3, with D tentatively TRBD1 (6 bases). Germline loops: CDR1 MGHRA, CDR2 YSYEKL. There are 17 residues in the CDR3. Trimming removed 6 bases at V and 2 bases at J, with 20 bases between. This CDR3 is CASRQGRGTTAGNTIYF. CDR3 bases: TGCGCCAGCAGGCAGGGACGAGGGACAACGGCTGGAAACACCATATATTTT.

V is TRBV5-8 and J is TRBJ1-2; D call uncertain. Trimming removed 1 base at V and 0 bases at J, with 4 bases between. Germline V gives CDR1 SGHTS, CDR2 YDEGEE. The CDR3 has 13 residues. CDR3 sequence reads: CASSLSANYGYTF. CDR3 in DNA: TGTGCCAGCAGCTTGTCTGCTAACTATGGCTACACCTTC. Full variable domain (remainder filled in from reference TRBV5-8 and TRBJ1-2): EAGVTQSPTHLIKTRGQQATLRCSPISGHTSVYWYQQALGLGLQFLLWYDEGEERNRGNFPPRFSGRQFPNYSSELNVNALELEDSALYLCASSLSANYGYTFGSGTRLTVV.